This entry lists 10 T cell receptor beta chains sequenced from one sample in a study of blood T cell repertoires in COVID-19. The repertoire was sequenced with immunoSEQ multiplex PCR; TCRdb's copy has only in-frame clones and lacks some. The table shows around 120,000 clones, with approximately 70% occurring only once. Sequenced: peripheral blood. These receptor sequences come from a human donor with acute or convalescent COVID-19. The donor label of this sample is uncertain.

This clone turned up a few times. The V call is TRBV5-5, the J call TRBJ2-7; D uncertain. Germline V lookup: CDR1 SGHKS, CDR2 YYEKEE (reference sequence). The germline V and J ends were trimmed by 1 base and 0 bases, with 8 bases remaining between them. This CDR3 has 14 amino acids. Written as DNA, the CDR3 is TGTGCCAGCAGCTTGAGCCAAAGCTCCTACGAGCAGTACTTC. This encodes CASSLSQSSYEQYF.

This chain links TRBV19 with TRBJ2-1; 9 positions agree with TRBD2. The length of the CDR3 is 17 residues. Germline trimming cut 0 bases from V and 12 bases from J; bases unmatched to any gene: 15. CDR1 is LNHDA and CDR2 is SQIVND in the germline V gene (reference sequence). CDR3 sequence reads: CASSIDLSLAGLRGQFF. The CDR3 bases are TGTGCCAGTAGTATAGATCTATCGCTAGCGGGGCTCCGAGGGCAGTTCTTC.

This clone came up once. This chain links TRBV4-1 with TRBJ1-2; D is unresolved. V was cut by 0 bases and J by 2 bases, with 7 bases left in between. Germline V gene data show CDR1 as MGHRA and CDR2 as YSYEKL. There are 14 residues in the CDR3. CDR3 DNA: TGCGCCAGCAGCCAAGATCTCGGGAACTATGGCTACACCTTC. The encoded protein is CASSQDLGNYGYTF.

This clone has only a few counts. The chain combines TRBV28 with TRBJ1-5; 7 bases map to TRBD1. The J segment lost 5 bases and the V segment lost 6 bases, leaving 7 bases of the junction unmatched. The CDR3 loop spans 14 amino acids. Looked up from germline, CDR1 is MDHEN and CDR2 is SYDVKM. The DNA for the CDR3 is TGTGCCAGCAGCCAGAGACAGGGTTATCAGCCCCAGCATTTT. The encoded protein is CASSQRQGYQPQHF. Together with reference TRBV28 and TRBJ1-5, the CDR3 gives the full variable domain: DVKVTQSSRYLVKRTGEKVFLECVQDMDHENMFWYRQDPGLGLRLIYFSYDVKMKEKGDIPEGYSVSREKKERFSLILESASTNQTSMYLCASSQRQGYQPQHFGDGTRLSIL.

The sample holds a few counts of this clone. The CDR3 loop reads CASNIWTETRGDTQYF. CDR3 DNA: TGTGCCAGCAACATATGGACAGAGACCCGCGGAGATACGCAGTATTTT. The chain couples TRBV28 to TRBJ2-3; a weak D match, TRBD1 (6 bases). CDR3 length: 16 residues. V lost 7 bases and J 5 bases, leaving 22 bases between the germline ends. Germline CDR1 is MDHEN and CDR2 is SYDVKM.

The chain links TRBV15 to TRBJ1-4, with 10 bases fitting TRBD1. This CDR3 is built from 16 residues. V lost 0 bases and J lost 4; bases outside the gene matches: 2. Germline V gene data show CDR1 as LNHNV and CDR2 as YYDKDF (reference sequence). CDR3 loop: CATSRDGTGVNEKLFF. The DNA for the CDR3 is TGTGCCACCAGCAGAGACGGGACAGGGGTTAATGAAAAACTGTTTTTT.

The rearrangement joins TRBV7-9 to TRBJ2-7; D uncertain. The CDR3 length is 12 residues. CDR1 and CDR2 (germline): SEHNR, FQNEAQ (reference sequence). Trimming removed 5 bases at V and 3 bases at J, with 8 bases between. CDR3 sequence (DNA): TGTGCCAGCAGCCCAAACTTCTACGAGCAGTACTTC. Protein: CASSPNFYEQYF.

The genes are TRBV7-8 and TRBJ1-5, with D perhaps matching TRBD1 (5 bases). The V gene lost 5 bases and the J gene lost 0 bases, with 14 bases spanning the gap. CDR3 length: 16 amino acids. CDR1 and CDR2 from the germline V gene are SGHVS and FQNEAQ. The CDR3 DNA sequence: TGTGCCAGCAGCCCAGGGACTTATTATAGCAATCAGCCCCAGCATTTT. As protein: CASSPGTYYSNQPQHF.

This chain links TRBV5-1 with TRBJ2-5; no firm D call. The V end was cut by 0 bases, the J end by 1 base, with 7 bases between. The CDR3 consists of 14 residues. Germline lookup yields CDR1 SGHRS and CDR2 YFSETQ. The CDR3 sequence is CASSLGAVQETQYF. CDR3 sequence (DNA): TGCGCCAGCAGCTTGGGGGCAGTCCAAGAGACCCAGTACTTC.

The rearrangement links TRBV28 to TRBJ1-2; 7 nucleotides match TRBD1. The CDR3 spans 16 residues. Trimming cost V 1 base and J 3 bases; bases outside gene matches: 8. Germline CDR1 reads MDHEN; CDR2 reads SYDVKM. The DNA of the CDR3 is TGTGCCAGCAGTTTATTTGGTGGTCAGGGGGACTATGGCTACACCTTC. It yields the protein CASSLFGGQGDYGYTF.